The rows below give T cell receptor beta chains drawn from one sample of a study of OX40 agonist ivuxolimab in advanced cancers. Clones were sequenced by immunoSEQ multiplex PCR, and TCRdb holds only the in-frame ones, with some missing. The repertoire holds around 25,000 clones, with about 87% as singletons. Sequenced material: CD4+ or CD8+ T cells sorted from blood, taken in a trial of the OX40 agonist ivuxolimab. These receptors were taken from an adult with an advanced solid tumor such as melanoma, head and neck, liver or kidney cancer. Both conserved end residues are part of each CDR3. Fields, in order: clone size, J gene, D gene, V gene, CDR3 protein, CDR3 DNA. The D gene is left open where the match is weak. Rows give clone size only sometimes, using once, few, many, or a class for an expanded clone.

- | TRBJ2-2 | - | TRBV19 | CASSISVGTNTGELFF | TGTGCCAGTAGTATATCTGTCGGAACGAACACCGGGGAGCTGTTTTTT
- | TRBJ2-2 | - | TRBV2 | CASSPDLNTGELFF | TGTGCCAGCAGTCCGGACTTAAACACCGGGGAGCTGTTTTTT
- | TRBJ2-7 | TRBD1 | TRBV4-1 | CASSQEPGTDITYEQYF | TGCGCCAGCAGCCAAGAACCGGGGACAGACATAACCTACGAGCAGTACTTC
- | TRBJ2-7 | - | TRBV11-2 | CASSLQRIQGEQYF | TGTGCCAGCAGCTTACAAAGGATCCAAGGCGAGCAGTACTTC
- | TRBJ2-1 | - | TRBV19 | CASKAVYNEQFF | TGTGCCAGCAAAGCGGTCTACAATGAGCAGTTCTTC
once | TRBJ2-2 | - | TRBV4-1 | CASSQISQNTGELFF | TGCGCCAGCAGCCAAATTTCCCAGAACACCGGGGAGCTGTTTTTT
- | TRBJ1-1 | - | TRBV6-6 | CASSYSGTMNTEAFF | TGTGCCAGCAGTTACTCAGGGACGATGAACACTGAAGCTTTCTTT
once | TRBJ2-1 | TRBD1 | TRBV29-1 | CSVEGLRQGIGYNEQFF | TGCAGCGTTGAAGGGCTAAGACAGGGGATAGGCTACAATGAGCAGTTCTTC
- | TRBJ2-3 | - | TRBV5-5 | CASSFRISSSSDTQYF | TGTGCCAGCAGCTTTAGAATCTCTAGCTCGTCAGATACGCAGTATTTT
- | TRBJ1-1 | - | TRBV6-5 | CASSPTGTEAFF | TGTGCCAGCAGTCCCACCGGGACAGAAGCTTTCTTT
- | TRBJ2-5 | TRBD2 | TRBV9 | CASSLGGAGGLGETQYF | TGTGCCAGCAGCCTAGGGGGAGCGGGGGGGCTAGGAGAGACCCAGTACTTC
- | TRBJ2-2 | - | TRBV5-4 | CASSFEGRGVAGELFF | TGTGCCAGCAGCTTCGAGGGCAGGGGAGTTGCCGGGGAGCTGTTTTTT
- | TRBJ2-1 | - | TRBV5-1 | CASSLGNNEQFF | TGCGCCAGCAGCTTGGGAAACAATGAGCAGTTCTTC
- | TRBJ2-1 | - | TRBV5-4 | CASSFYENEQFF | TGTGCCAGCAGCTTTTACGAGAATGAGCAGTTCTTC
- | TRBJ1-2 | - | TRBV7-2 | CASSLAGQNYGYTF | TGTGCCAGCAGCTTAGCCGGACAGAACTATGGCTACACCTTC
- | TRBJ2-1 | - | TRBV20-1 | CSALFSNEQFF | TGCAGTGCTCTTTTTAGTAATGAGCAGTTCTTC
- | TRBJ2-4 | TRBD1 | TRBV10-2 | CASSGPGQADNIQYF | TGCGCCAGCAGTGGCCCGGGACAGGCGGACAACATTCAGTACTTC
- | TRBJ2-7 | TRBD1 | TRBV10-3 | CAIRGQGDHHEQYF | TGTGCCATCAGGGGACAGGGTGATCACCACGAGCAGTACTTC
- | TRBJ2-7 | - | TRBV30 | CAWSAGGSYEQYF | TGTGCCTGGAGTGCAGGGGGGTCCTACGAGCAGTACTTC
- | TRBJ2-2 | - | TRBV28 | CASRVPDGAYTGELFF | TGTGCCAGCAGGGTTCCAGATGGAGCGTACACCGGGGAGCTGTTTTTT
- | TRBJ1-5 | - | TRBV6-6 | CASSSAGEIRPQHF | TGTGCCAGCAGTTCCGCAGGGGAGATCAGGCCCCAGCATTTT
- | TRBJ2-4 | TRBD2 | TRBV4-3 | CASSQRISGGAIDIQYF | TGCGCCAGCAGCCAAAGAATTAGCGGGGGGGCCATAGACATTCAGTACTTC
- | TRBJ1-2 | - | TRBV5-1 | CASSTGLPPGANYGYTF | TGCGCCAGCAGCACCGGCCTACCCCCGGGAGCTAACTATGGCTACACCTTC
- | TRBJ2-4 | - | TRBV4-3 | CASSQEVAKNIQYF | TGCGCCAGCAGCCAAGAAGTAGCCAAAAACATTCAGTACTTC
- | TRBJ1-4 | - | TRBV29-1 | CSVRRGLNEKLFF | TGCAGCGTAAGACGCGGACTAAATGAAAAACTGTTTTTT
few | TRBJ2-1 | TRBD1 | TRBV5-4 | CASSSRDRGYNEQFF | TGTGCCAGCAGCTCGCGGGACAGGGGCTACAATGAGCAGTTCTTC
- | TRBJ2-1 | - | TRBV13 | CASSLSDNEQFF | TGTGCCAGCAGCTTATCGGACAATGAGCAGTTCTTC
- | TRBJ2-3 | TRBD2 | TRBV2 | CASSELAGGDTDTQYF | TGTGCCAGCAGTGAACTAGCGGGGGGGGACACAGATACGCAGTATTTT
- | TRBJ1-1 | - | TRBV6-5 | CASSYRQSYEAFF | TGTGCCAGCAGTTATAGGCAGAGCTATGAAGCTTTCTTT
- | TRBJ1-6 | - | TRBV7-2 | CASSLGTNSPLHF | TGTGCCAGCAGCTTAGGGACCAATTCACCCCTCCACTTT
- | TRBJ2-2 | TRBD2 | TRBV18 | CASSPLGLAGGSNTGELFF | TGTGCCAGCTCACCCCTAGGCCTAGCGGGAGGTTCGAACACCGGGGAGCTGTTTTTT
few | TRBJ2-1 | TRBD2 | TRBV2 | CASSGPTSGSSNEQFF | TGTGCCAGCAGTGGCCCGACTAGCGGGAGTTCGAATGAGCAGTTCTTC
few | TRBJ1-2 | TRBD1 | TRBV15 | CATSPRDRGYYGYTF | TGTGCCACCAGCCCCCGGGACAGGGGATACTATGGCTACACCTTC
once | TRBJ2-1 | - | TRBV6-1 | CASSELVTAEQFF | TGTGCCAGCAGTGAATTGGTTACAGCCGAGCAGTTCTTC
- | TRBJ2-7 | TRBD1 | TRBV19 | CASSSQGAYEQYF | TGTGCCAGTAGCTCCCAGGGGGCATACGAGCAGTACTTC
- | TRBJ1-2 | TRBD1 | TRBV5-5 | CASSPEGQGRADGYTF | TGTGCCAGCAGCCCGGAGGGACAGGGGCGGGCGGATGGCTACACCTTC
- | TRBJ1-4 | TRBD1 | TRBV28 | CATAGGALGKLFF | TGTGCCACCGCAGGGGGCGCCTTGGGAAAACTGTTTTTT
few | TRBJ1-6 | - | TRBV10-1 | CASSESIGTGNNSPLHF | TGCGCCAGCAGTGAGTCGATCGGAACAGGGAATAATTCACCCCTCCACTTT
- | TRBJ1-1 | TRBD1 | TRBV4-1 | CASSWDRNVGMNTEAFF | TGCGCCAGCAGTTGGGACAGAAATGTGGGGATGAACACTGAAGCTTTCTTT
few | TRBJ2-7 | TRBD1 | TRBV18 | CASSPRGGQGQSSYEQYF | TGTGCCAGCTCACCAAGGGGGGGACAGGGACAAAGCTCCTACGAGCAGTACTTC
- | TRBJ2-7 | - | TRBV19 | CASSGALDEQYF | TGTGCCAGTAGCGGGGCGCTGGACGAGCAGTACTTC
- | TRBJ2-7 | - | TRBV7-2 | CASSPVPAPAYEQYF | TGTGCCAGCAGCCCTGTTCCGGCGCCCGCCTACGAGCAGTACTTC
once | TRBJ1-1 | - | TRBV27 | CASSPGVNTEAFF | TGTGCCAGCAGCCCTGGGGTGAACACTGAAGCTTTCTTT
- | TRBJ2-7 | TRBD1 | TRBV11-3 | CASSLGTGSTYEQYF | TGTGCCAGCAGCCTAGGGACAGGGAGTACCTACGAGCAGTACTTC
- | TRBJ2-1 | TRBD2 | TRBV5-1 | CASSPPGSGSSYNEQFF | TGCGCCAGCAGCCCTCCGGGGAGCGGGAGCTCCTACAATGAGCAGTTCTTC
- | TRBJ1-1 | - | TRBV30 | CAWRDSNTEAFF | TGTGCCTGGAGGGACAGTAACACTGAAGCTTTCTTT
- | TRBJ1-1 | TRBD1 | TRBV27 | CASTPWGQGLNEAFF | TGTGCCAGCACCCCCTGGGGACAGGGCCTTAATGAAGCTTTCTTT
- | TRBJ1-1 | - | TRBV28 | CASSLWGNLEAFF | TGTGCCAGCAGTTTATGGGGGAATTTAGAAGCTTTCTTT
- | TRBJ2-2 | - | TRBV4-1 | CASSQGGRGRAGELFF | TGCGCCAGCAGCCAAGGGGGGCGGGGCCGTGCCGGGGAGCTGTTTTTT
- | TRBJ2-7 | - | TRBV14 | CASSRDIFYEQYF | TGTGCCAGCAGCCGGGACATCTTCTACGAGCAGTACTTC
- | TRBJ2-7 | - | TRBV4-3 | CASSPGTLTEQYF | TGCGCCAGCAGCCCCGGGACACTGACCGAGCAGTACTTC
- | TRBJ1-5 | - | TRBV7-2 | CASSPNGQRNQPQHF | TGTGCCAGCAGCCCAAACGGACAGCGCAATCAGCCCCAGCATTTT
- | TRBJ2-1 | - | TRBV9 | CASSVEQGTYNEQFF | TGTGCCAGCAGCGTAGAACAGGGTACCTACAATGAGCAGTTCTTC